These 27 T cell receptor beta chains share one sample of origin, sequenced in a study of Graves' ophthalmopathy and Graves' hyperthyroidism. RNA transcripts provided the template for amplifying TCR beta CDR3 regions. Scientists carried out first-round RT-PCR using HTBI primers and then a second-round multiplex PCR. Each CDR3 protein gets one entry after TCRdb re-called the multiplex PCR reads with MiXCR. The sample holds around 670,000 distinct CDR3 sequences; 35% to 50% are singletons and the top ten take 44%. The sample consisted of peripheral blood. These receptors all stem from an adult man with Graves' ophthalmopathy.

Notes on this clonotype: The junction and the germline gene differ at one end; a read error may be behind it. The chain couples TRBV24-1 to TRBJ2-5, with TRBD2 identical over 7 bases. Germline V gives CDR1 KGHDR, CDR2 SFDVKD. The CDR3 has 14 amino acids. The CDR3 nucleotides read TGTGCCAGCAGTTGGAGCGGGGTCGGAGAGACCCAGTACTTC. Translating gives CASSWSGVGETQYF.

The chain recombines TRBV29-1 with TRBJ2-1; D is possibly TRBD2 (6 bases). Trimming took off 3 bases at V and 8 bases at J, with 23 bases between the two ends. The CDR3 is 16 residues long. Germline CDR1 and CDR2: SQVTM and ANQGSEA. CDR3 loop: CSVEGGWLGQGDEQFF. In DNA, the CDR3 is TGCAGCGTTGAGGGAGGTTGGCTGGGTCAAGGCGATGAGCAGTTCTTC.

Concerning this clonotype itself: One junction end disagrees with the germline gene, perhaps due to a read error. This chain uses TRBV4-3 with TRBJ2-5; D is unresolved. The CDR3 has 12 amino acids. CDR1 LGHNA and CDR2 YSLEER come from the germline V gene. The CDR3 coding sequence is TGCGCCAGCAGCCAAACGTTGAATCAACTCCACTTC. Amino acids: CASSQTLNQLHF.

The chain has TRBV24-1 and TRBJ1-5; 9 bases map to TRBD1. V lost 12 bases to trimming and J lost 4 bases; unmatched junction nucleotides: 6. This CDR3 is built from 13 residues. Germline CDR1 is KGHDR and CDR2 is SFDVKD. CDR3: CASQGTGNQPQHF. For the CDR3, the DNA is TGTGCCTCACAGGGGACAGGGAATCAGCCCCAGCATTTT.

This clonotype appeared a few times. The V gene is TRBV2, the J gene TRBJ2-2; 8 bases are shared with TRBD1. The CDR3 is made up of 16 amino acids. V shed 3 bases, J shed 3 bases, and the junction held 6 bases outside the gene matches. CDR1 and CDR2 (germline): SNHLY, FYNNEI. The CDR3 DNA follows: TGTGCCAGCAGTGACGAGGACAGGGCCTACACCGGGGAGCTGTTTTTT. Amino acid sequence: CASSDEDRAYTGELFF.

This clonotype was detected many times. V is TRBV24-1 and J is TRBJ1-2, with D perhaps matching TRBD1 (5 bases). There are 14 residues in the CDR3. The V gene lost 4 bases and the J gene lost 0 bases, with 8 bases spanning the gap. Germline V gene sequence: CDR1 KGHDR, CDR2 SFDVKD. In nucleotides, the CDR3 is TGTGCCACCAGTGAGTCGACAGCTAACTATGGCTACACCTTC. Its protein is CATSESTANYGYTF.

This clonotype was picked up many times. This sequence joins TRBV19 and TRBJ1-2; no reliable D call. Trimming shortened V by 9 bases and J by 8 bases, and 13 bases separated the two germline ends. The CDR3 spans 11 residues. Germline V gene lookup returns CDR1 LNHDA and CDR2 SQIVND (reference sequence). Here the CDR3 reads CASEGPPGYTF. The CDR3 DNA is TGTGCCAGCGAAGGGCCTCCCGGCTACACCTTC.

This clonotype was counted a single time. The J gene is TRBJ1-4, the V gene TRBV7-2; D remains unclear. Looked up from germline, CDR1 is SGHTA and CDR2 is FQGNSA. CDR3 length equals 15 residues. Trimming left V 3 bases short and J 8 bases short, with 16 bases between. This chain's CDR3 is CASSFTVSGKEKLFF. The CDR3 nucleotides read TGTGCCAGCAGCTTTACAGTCTCTGGAAAGGAAAAACTGTTTTTT.

This clonotype was observed at least ten times. The rearrangement joins TRBV11-2 to TRBJ1-3; no firm D call. This CDR3 has 14 amino acids. CDR1 and CDR2 (germline): SGHAT, FQNNGV. The germline V and J ends were trimmed by 4 bases and 4 bases, with 11 bases remaining between them. The CDR3 sequence is CASSSGPWGNTIYF. The DNA of the CDR3 is TGTGCCAGCAGCTCAGGACCCTGGGGAAACACCATATATTTT.

The chain is built from TRBV10-1 and TRBJ2-7, with D hard to call. V was clipped by 2 bases and J by 4 bases, with 15 bases between them. Germline CDR1 WNHNN, CDR2 SYGVQD (reference sequence). CDR3 length: 15 amino acids. CDR3 DNA sequence: TGCGCCAGCAGTGAGGGCACTCGCCTTGATTACGAGCAGTACTTC. Protein: CASSEGTRLDYEQYF.

This clonotype has just a few counts. The V call is TRBV7-9, the J call TRBJ1-1, with D perhaps matching TRBD1 (5 bases). The germline CDR1 and CDR2 sequences are SEHNR and FQNEAQ (reference sequence). V lost 5 bases and J 3 bases, leaving 16 bases between the germline ends. The CDR3 length is 15 residues. The DNA for the CDR3 is TGTGCCAGCAGCCTAGGGGCAGGGATGTACACTGAAGCTTTCTTT. Translation: CASSLGAGMYTEAFF.

The genes are TRBV9 and TRBJ1-3, with D maybe TRBD1 (5 bases). The CDR3 loop spans 16 amino acids. CDR1 and CDR2 (germline): SGDLS, YYNGEE. Trimming pared 5 bases from V and 0 bases from J, leaving 15 bases between. The CDR3 nucleotides read TGTGCCAGCAGTCCTATGGGGGGAGACTCTGGAAACACCATATATTTT. Its translation is CASSPMGGDSGNTIYF.

This clonotype was seen many times. V usage is TRBV7-8 and J usage is TRBJ2-7; D unresolved. V lost 2 bases and J lost 0, with 5 bases in between. The CDR3 runs 13 residues. In germline, CDR1 is SGHVS, CDR2 FQNEAQ. In nucleotides, the CDR3 is TGTGCCAGCAGCTTACAGAGCTCCTACGAGCAGTACTTC. Encoded protein: CASSLQSSYEQYF.

This clonotype was detected only a few times. The rearrangement joins TRBV12-3 or TRBV12-4 to TRBJ2-5; 7 bases agree with TRBD1. After removal of 1 base from V and 6 bases from J, the junction contained 5 bases not matched to a gene. CDR3 size: 14 residues. CDR3 nucleotides: TGTGCCAGCAGTTTAGAGGGCAGGGGGAAGACCCAGTACTTC. Its translation: CASSLEGRGKTQYF.

A few counts support this clonotype. V and J are TRBV20-1 and TRBJ1-2; D possibly corresponds to TRBD1 (5 bases). The V gene lost 1 base and the J gene lost 7 bases, with 16 bases spanning the gap. The CDR3 runs to 14 residues. Germline lookup yields CDR1 DFQATT and CDR2 SNEGSKA (reference sequence). DNA for the CDR3: TGCAGTGCTAGAGGGGGGAGACCTAGTATTGGCTACACCTTC. Translating gives CSARGGRPSIGYTF.

The chain employs TRBV25-1 and TRBJ1-3; D may be TRBD1 (5 bases). Trimming removed 4 bases at V and 0 bases at J, with 7 bases between. CDR1 and CDR2 (germline): MGHDK, SYGVNS. The CDR3 sequence is 14 residues long. For the CDR3, the DNA is TGTGCCAGCAGTGGACAGTCCTCTGGAAACACCATATATTTT. It is translated as CASSGQSSGNTIYF.

This clonotype was seen a few times. The chain uses TRBV7-2 and TRBJ2-7, with no clear D. This CDR3 contains 13 residues. V was pared by 1 base and J by 7 bases, with 11 bases between. Germline CDR1 and CDR2: SGHTA and FQGNSA. CDR3 in DNA: TGTGCCAGCAGCTTAGATTTATTGCGGGAGCAGTACTTC. Translating gives CASSLDLLREQYF.

The V gene is TRBV9, the J gene TRBJ2-7; no reliable D call. The CDR3 has 13 residues. CDR1 and CDR2 (germline): SGDLS, YYNGEE. V gave up 0 bases and J gave up 3 bases, with 7 bases separating them. In DNA form, the CDR3 reads TGTGCCAGCAGCGTAGCTGACGACTACGAGCAGTACTTC. Protein product: CASSVADDYEQYF.

This clonotype was observed many times. The chain is built from TRBV29-1 and TRBJ2-7; D call uncertain. The germline V and J ends were trimmed by 4 bases and 1 base, with 8 bases remaining between them. Looked up from germline, CDR1 is SQVTM and CDR2 is ANQGSEA. The CDR3 runs 12 residues. The CDR3 bases are TGCAGCGTTGCTCCCCGGTCCTACGAGCAGTACTTC. Translation: CSVAPRSYEQYF.

The chain links TRBV7-2 to TRBJ1-4; perhaps TRBD1 as D (5 bases). This CDR3 is 15 amino acids long. From germline, CDR1 is SGHTA and CDR2 FQGNSA. V was pared by 2 bases and J by 3 bases, with 10 bases between. CDR3 in amino acids: CASSLTGGANEKLFF. The CDR3 DNA reads as TGTGCCAGCAGCTTAACCGGGGGGGCTAATGAAAAACTGTTTTTT.

This clonotype was observed many times. The chain joins TRBV25-1 to TRBJ1-1; no firm D call. V was shortened by 4 bases and J by 4 bases, with 7 bases between the two germline ends. There are 12 residues in the CDR3. From germline, CDR1 is MGHDK and CDR2 SYGVNS. The CDR3 here is CASSAAGTEAFF. DNA of the CDR3: TGTGCCAGCAGTGCAGCGGGCACTGAAGCTTTCTTT.

This rearrangement joins TRBV10-3 to TRBJ2-7; 8 bases are a match to TRBD2. The CDR3 consists of 15 residues. The V segment lost 10 bases and the J segment 3 bases; nucleotides outside the gene matches: 14. The germline V gene encodes CDR1 ENHRY and CDR2 SYGVKD. The CDR3 region has the DNA TGTGCCAGCGGGGGGAGACGGGACTCCAGCTACGAGCAGTACTTC. Residues: CASGGRRDSSYEQYF.

This clonotype turned up a few times. This rearrangement joins TRBV19 to TRBJ2-7; D is possibly TRBD1 (5 bases). CDR1 is LNHDA and CDR2 is SQIVND in the germline V gene (reference sequence). V gave up 7 bases and J gave up 2 bases, with 15 bases separating them. This CDR3 has 14 amino acids. DNA of the CDR3: TGTGCCAGTACCTCAAAGACAGCGCCCTACGAGCAGTACTTC. Translated, it gives CASTSKTAPYEQYF.

This chain joins TRBV2 and TRBJ1-4, with D tentatively TRBD1 (6 bases). From germline, CDR1 is SNHLY and CDR2 FYNNEI. V was trimmed by 5 bases and J by 7 bases, leaving 14 bases between them. This CDR3 has 14 residues. The CDR3, as DNA: TGTGCCAGCAGTCGTGGGGGGCTGAGTGAAAAACTGTTTTTT. Amino acids: CASSRGGLSEKLFF.

The chain joins TRBV25-1 to TRBJ2-5; possibly TRBD1 for D (6 bases). The CDR3 extends over 16 amino acids. V was shortened by 6 bases and J by 5 bases, with 22 bases between the two germline ends. CDR1 is MGHDK and CDR2 is SYGVNS in the germline V gene. This CDR3 reads CASSLTGPGPQETQYF. For the CDR3, the DNA is TGTGCCAGCAGCCTCACAGGGCCCGGGCCCCAGGAGACCCAGTACTTC.

The rearrangement joins TRBV5-6 to TRBJ1-4, with 10 bases matching TRBD1. Germline loops: CDR1 SGHDT, CDR2 YYEEEE. This CDR3 has 15 amino acids. After removal of 3 bases from V and 5 bases from J, the junction contained 4 bases not matched to a gene. The CDR3 reads CASSSRDRGNEKLFF. The DNA of the CDR3 is TGTGCCAGCAGCTCCCGGGACAGGGGAAATGAAAAACTGTTTTTT.

V usage is TRBV10-3 and J usage is TRBJ2-2; 7 bases align to TRBD2. The V segment lost 10 bases and the J segment 5 bases; nucleotides outside the gene matches: 13. In germline, CDR1 is ENHRY, CDR2 SYGVKD. This CDR3 has 15 amino acids. CDR3 nucleotides: TGTGCCAGCAGCGGGGCCGCCGGGGGGACCGGGGAGCTGTTTTTT. It encodes CASSGAAGGTGELFF.